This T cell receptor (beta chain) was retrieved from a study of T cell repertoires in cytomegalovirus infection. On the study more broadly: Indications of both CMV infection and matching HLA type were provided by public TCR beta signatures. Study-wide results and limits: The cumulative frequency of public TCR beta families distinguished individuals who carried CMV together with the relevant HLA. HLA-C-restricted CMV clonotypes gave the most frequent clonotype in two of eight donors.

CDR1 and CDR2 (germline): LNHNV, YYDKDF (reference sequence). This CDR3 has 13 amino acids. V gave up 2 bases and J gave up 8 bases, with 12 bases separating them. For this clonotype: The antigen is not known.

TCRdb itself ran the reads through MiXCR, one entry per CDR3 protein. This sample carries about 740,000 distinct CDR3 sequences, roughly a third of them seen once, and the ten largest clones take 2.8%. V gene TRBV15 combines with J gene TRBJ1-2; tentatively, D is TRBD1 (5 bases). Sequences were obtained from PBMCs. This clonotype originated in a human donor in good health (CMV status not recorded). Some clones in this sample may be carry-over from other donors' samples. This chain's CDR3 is CATSRTLGEGYTF. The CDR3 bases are TGTGCCACCAGCAGAACCCTGGGGGAAGGCTACACCTTC.